These 11 T cell receptor beta chains came from one sample sequenced in a study of T cells in Graves' hyperthyroidism and ophthalmopathy (dated 2019 in TCRdb). Receptor libraries were prepared by multiplex PCR. The instrument given in TCRdb is Illumina HiSeq 2000. The TCR beta CDR3 regions were amplified from the RNA transcripts. The TCR CDR3 was subjected to a first round of RT-PCR using the HTBI primer set and the Qiagen OneStep RT-PCR kit. TCRdb reanalyzed the raw reads on its own, using fastp at Q25 for trimming and MiXCR for clone calling, and kept in-frame beta chains. Every CDR3 protein is listed once, alongside the most common genes and DNA of its rows. This sample lists roughly 420,000 distinct CDR3 sequences; about 15% were detected once. 12% to 15% of the sample is in the top ten clones. Material: blood. Source of these receptors: a woman between 18 and 30 years old with Graves' hyperthyroidism.

The sample holds many counts of this clonotype. The J gene is TRBJ2-7, the V gene TRBV28; no reliable D call. CDR3 size: 14 residues. The germline gives CDR1 MDHEN, CDR2 SYDVKM. The V end lost 6 bases, the J end lost 2 bases, and 14 bases lay between the germline ends. This CDR3 reads CASSPLDGAYEQYF. CDR3 sequence (DNA): TGTGCCAGCAGCCCTCTAGACGGCGCCTACGAGCAGTACTTC.

The sample holds many counts of this clonotype. This chain joins TRBV6-2 or TRBV6-3 and TRBJ1-1; D is perhaps TRBD1 (6 bases). With 5 bases removed from V and 4 bases from J, the gap between germline ends came to 14 bases. This CDR3 spans 14 amino acids. Germline-derived CDR1 and CDR2 are MNHEY and SVGEGT. Here the CDR3 reads CASSVQGDGTEAFF. In nucleotides, the CDR3 is TGTGCCAGCAGTGTACAGGGAGACGGCACTGAAGCTTTCTTT.

In this sample, this clonotype turned up a few times. The chain's CDR3 is CASSLSPTTSGVTDTQYF. As DNA, the CDR3 is TGCGCCAGCAGCTTGTCCCCCACGACTAGCGGGGTCACAGATACGCAGTATTTT. V usage is TRBV5-1 and J usage is TRBJ2-3; TRBD2 matches at 11 bases. The germline gives CDR1 SGHRS, CDR2 YFSETQ. This CDR3 is built from 18 residues. V lost 1 base to trimming and J lost 2 bases; unmatched junction nucleotides: 9.

The sample holds many counts of this clonotype. The chain links TRBV2 to TRBJ1-1; TRBD1 might be the D (6 bases). There are 13 residues in the CDR3. Germline V CDR1 and CDR2: SNHLY, FYNNEI. Trimming left V 6 bases short and J 0 bases short, with 8 bases between. The CDR3 DNA reads TGTGCCAGCAGGGACAGCTTGAACACTGAAGCTTTCTTT. Amino acid sequence: CASRDSLNTEAFF. Drawing the rest from reference TRBV2 and TRBJ1-1, the complete variable domain is EPEVTQTPSHQVTQMGQEVILRCVPISNHLYFYWYRQILGQKVEFLVSFYNNEISEKSEIFDDQFSVERPDGSNFTLKIRSTKLEDSAMYFCASRDSLNTEAFFGQGTRLTVV.

In the case of this clonotype: A clone one base away is much larger, so this may be a read error. V gene TRBV27 combines with J gene TRBJ2-7; D gene unclear. The germline gives CDR1 MNHEY, CDR2 SMNVEV (reference sequence). The germline V and J ends were trimmed by 8 bases and 0 bases, with 11 bases remaining between them. The CDR3 runs 13 residues. CDR3 nucleotide sequence: TGTGCCAGCGTGAAGACGGACTCCTACGAGCAGTACTTC. Its translation: CASVKTDSYEQYF.

This clonotype was observed a few times. This chain joins TRBV12-3 or TRBV12-4 and TRBJ1-5, with D unclear. Trimming left V 6 bases short and J 1 base short, with 13 bases between. There are 15 residues in the CDR3. The CDR3 sequence: CASSRRALSNQPQHF. CDR3 nucleotides: TGTGCCAGCAGCCGACGGGCCCTGAGCAATCAGCCCCAGCATTTT.

Details on this clonotype: A clone one base away is much larger, so this may be a read error. The J gene is TRBJ2-1, the V gene TRBV20-1, with a weak D call TRBD2 (6 bases). Germline CDR1 reads DFQATT; CDR2 reads SNEGSKA (reference sequence). CDR3 length equals 17 residues. Between the trimmed V and J ends, which lost 0 bases and 2 bases, there was a span of 17 bases. CDR3 nucleotide sequence: TGCAGTGCTAGAGAGGGAATAGCGGTCGAGGCCTACAATGAGCAGTTCTTC. Translation gives CSAREGIAVEAYNEQFF.

J is TRBJ1-2 and V is TRBV19, with 11 positions matching TRBD1. The trim removed 3 bases at V and 4 bases at J, leaving 7 bases unmatched. The CDR3 extends over 16 amino acids. Germline assignment: CDR1 LNHDA and CDR2 SQIVND (reference sequence). CDR3 DNA sequence: TGTGCCAGTAGTATCGGGACTGGGACAGGGGGCTATGGCTACACCTTC. Encoded protein: CASSIGTGTGGYGYTF.

This clonotype was recorded at least ten times. The chain recombines TRBV2 with TRBJ2-1; 9 bases are a match to TRBD2. Germline V gene lookup returns CDR1 SNHLY and CDR2 FYNNEI. The junction had 3 bases not matched to a gene; V was cut back by 5 bases and J by 7 bases. The CDR3 extends over 13 amino acids. CDR3 coding DNA: TGTGCCAGCAGTATCACTAGCGGGAATGAGCAGTTCTTC. Its translation: CASSITSGNEQFF.

Of note for this clonotype: A much bigger clone sits one base away, suggesting this may be a read error. The chain employs TRBV20-1 and TRBJ2-5, with D possibly TRBD2 on 5 matching bases. CDR3 size: 15 residues. Germline V gene lookup returns CDR1 DFQATT and CDR2 SNEGSKA (reference sequence). The CDR3 reads CSAPLQTGYQGTQYF. DNA for the CDR3: TGCAGTGCCCCCCTGCAAACGGGGTACCAAGGGACCCAGTACTTC.

This clonotype came up a few times. A much larger clone is a single base away; this may be a read error. V and J are TRBV6-6 and TRBJ2-2; TRBD2 matches 8 bases. The CDR3 consists of 15 residues. Germline assignment: CDR1 MNHNY and CDR2 SVGAGI (reference sequence). With 2 bases clipped from V and 4 bases from J, the junction kept 3 bases outside the gene matches. CDR3 residues: CASSYKRECTGELFF. The CDR3 bases are TGTGCCAGCAGTTACAAGCGGGAGTGCACCGGGGAGCTGTTTTTT.